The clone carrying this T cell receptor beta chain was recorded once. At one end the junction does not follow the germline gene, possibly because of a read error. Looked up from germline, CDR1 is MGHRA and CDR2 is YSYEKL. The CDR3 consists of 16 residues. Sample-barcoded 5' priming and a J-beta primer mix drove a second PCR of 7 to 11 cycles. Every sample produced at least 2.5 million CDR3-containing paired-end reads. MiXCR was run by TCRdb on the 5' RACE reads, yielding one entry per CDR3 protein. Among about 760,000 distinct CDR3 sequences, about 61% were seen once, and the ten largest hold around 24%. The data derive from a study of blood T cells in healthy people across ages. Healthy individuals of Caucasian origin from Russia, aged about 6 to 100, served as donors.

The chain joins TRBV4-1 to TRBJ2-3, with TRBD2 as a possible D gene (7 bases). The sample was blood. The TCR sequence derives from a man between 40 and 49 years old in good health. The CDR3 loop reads CASSQGGGGSTDTQYF. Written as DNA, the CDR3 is TGCGCCAGCAGCCAAGGGGGGGGCGGGAGCACGGATACGCAGTATTTT.